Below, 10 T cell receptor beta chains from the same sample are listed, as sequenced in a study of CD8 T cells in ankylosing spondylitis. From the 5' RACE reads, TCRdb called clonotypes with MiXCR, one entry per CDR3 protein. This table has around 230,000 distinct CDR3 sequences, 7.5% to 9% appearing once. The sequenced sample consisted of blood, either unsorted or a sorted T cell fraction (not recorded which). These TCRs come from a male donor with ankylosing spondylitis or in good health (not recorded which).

Written as DNA, the CDR3 is TGTGCCAGCAGCCGTACGGACAGGGAGATTGATCGCTATGGCTACACCTTC. Translating it yields CASSRTDREIDRYGYTF. The chain carries TRBV4-2 and TRBJ1-2; TRBD1 aligns across 8 bases. This CDR3 has 17 amino acids. Germline loops: CDR1 LGHNA, CDR2 YNFKEQ. V trimming: 4 bases; J trimming: 4 bases; junction bases outside the gene matches: 14.

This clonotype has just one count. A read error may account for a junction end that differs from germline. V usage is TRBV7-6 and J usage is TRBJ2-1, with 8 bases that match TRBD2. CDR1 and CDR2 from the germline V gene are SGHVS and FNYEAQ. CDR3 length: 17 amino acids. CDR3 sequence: CASSLAGSGSSCNEQFF. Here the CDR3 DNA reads TGTGCCAGCAGCTTAGCTGGGAGCGGGAGCTCCTGCAATGAGCAGTTCTTC. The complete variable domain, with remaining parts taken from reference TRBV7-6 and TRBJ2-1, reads GAGVSQSPRYKVTKRGQDVALRCDPISGHVSLYWYRQALGQGPEFLTYFNYEAQQDKSGLPNDRFSAERPEGSISTLTIQRTEQRDSAMYRCASSLAGSGSSCNEQFFGPGTRLTVL.

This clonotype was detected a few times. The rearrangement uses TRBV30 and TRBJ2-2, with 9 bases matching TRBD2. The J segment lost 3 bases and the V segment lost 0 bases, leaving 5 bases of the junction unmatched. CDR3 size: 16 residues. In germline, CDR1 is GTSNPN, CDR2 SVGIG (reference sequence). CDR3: CAWSVILAGDTGELFF. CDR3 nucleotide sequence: TGTGCCTGGAGTGTAATCTTAGCGGGGGACACCGGGGAGCTGTTTTTT.

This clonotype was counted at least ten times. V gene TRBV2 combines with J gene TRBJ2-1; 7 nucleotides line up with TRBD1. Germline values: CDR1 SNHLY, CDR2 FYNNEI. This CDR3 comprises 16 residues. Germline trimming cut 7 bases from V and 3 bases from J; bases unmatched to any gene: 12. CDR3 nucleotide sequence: TGTGCCAGCAAGCAGGGTGGGACAGCAGACTACAATGAGCAGTTCTTC. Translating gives CASKQGGTADYNEQFF.

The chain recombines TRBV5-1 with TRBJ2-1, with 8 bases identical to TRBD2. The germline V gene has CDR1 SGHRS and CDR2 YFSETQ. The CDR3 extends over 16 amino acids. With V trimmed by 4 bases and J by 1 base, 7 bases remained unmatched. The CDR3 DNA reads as TGCGCCAGCAGCGGCGGTACTAGCGGATCCTACAATGAGCAGTTCTTC. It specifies CASSGGTSGSYNEQFF.

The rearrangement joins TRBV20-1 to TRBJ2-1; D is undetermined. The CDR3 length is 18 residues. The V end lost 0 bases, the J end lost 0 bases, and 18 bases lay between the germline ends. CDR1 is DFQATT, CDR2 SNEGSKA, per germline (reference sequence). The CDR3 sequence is CSAREALRGRNSYNEQFF. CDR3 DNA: TGCAGTGCTAGAGAGGCCCTTCGCGGAAGAAACTCCTACAATGAGCAGTTCTTC.

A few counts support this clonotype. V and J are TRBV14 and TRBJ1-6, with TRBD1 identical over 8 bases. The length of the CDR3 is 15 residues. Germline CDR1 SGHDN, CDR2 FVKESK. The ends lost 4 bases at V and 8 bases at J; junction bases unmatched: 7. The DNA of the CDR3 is TGTGCCAGCAGCCCTTGGACAGGGTCGGATTCACCCCTCCACTTT. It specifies CASSPWTGSDSPLHF.

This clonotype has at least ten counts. CDR3 loop: CASSYSMVGADQPQHF. The CDR3 coding sequence is TGTGCCAGCAGTTACTCGATGGTAGGGGCGGATCAGCCCCAGCATTTT. This chain links TRBV6-2 or TRBV6-3 with TRBJ1-5; TRBD1 is a possible D gene (5 bases). There are 16 residues in the CDR3. The V gene lost 0 bases and the J gene lost 5 bases, with 14 bases spanning the gap. The V gene's germline CDR1 is MNHEY and CDR2 SVGEGT.

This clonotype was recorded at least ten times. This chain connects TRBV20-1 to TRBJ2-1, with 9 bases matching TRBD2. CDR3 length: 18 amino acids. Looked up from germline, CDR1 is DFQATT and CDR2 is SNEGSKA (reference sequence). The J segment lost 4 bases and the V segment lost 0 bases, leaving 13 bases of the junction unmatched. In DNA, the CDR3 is TGCAGTGCTAGAGATAGTCCGGGACTAGCTAAGGATTACAATGAGCAGTTCTTC. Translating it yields CSARDSPGLAKDYNEQFF.

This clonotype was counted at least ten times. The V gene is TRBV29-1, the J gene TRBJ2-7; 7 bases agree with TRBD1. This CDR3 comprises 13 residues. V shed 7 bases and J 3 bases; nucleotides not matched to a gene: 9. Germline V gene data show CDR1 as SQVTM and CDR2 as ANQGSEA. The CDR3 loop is CSATGARDYEQYF. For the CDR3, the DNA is TGCAGCGCCACAGGGGCGCGAGACTACGAGCAGTACTTC.